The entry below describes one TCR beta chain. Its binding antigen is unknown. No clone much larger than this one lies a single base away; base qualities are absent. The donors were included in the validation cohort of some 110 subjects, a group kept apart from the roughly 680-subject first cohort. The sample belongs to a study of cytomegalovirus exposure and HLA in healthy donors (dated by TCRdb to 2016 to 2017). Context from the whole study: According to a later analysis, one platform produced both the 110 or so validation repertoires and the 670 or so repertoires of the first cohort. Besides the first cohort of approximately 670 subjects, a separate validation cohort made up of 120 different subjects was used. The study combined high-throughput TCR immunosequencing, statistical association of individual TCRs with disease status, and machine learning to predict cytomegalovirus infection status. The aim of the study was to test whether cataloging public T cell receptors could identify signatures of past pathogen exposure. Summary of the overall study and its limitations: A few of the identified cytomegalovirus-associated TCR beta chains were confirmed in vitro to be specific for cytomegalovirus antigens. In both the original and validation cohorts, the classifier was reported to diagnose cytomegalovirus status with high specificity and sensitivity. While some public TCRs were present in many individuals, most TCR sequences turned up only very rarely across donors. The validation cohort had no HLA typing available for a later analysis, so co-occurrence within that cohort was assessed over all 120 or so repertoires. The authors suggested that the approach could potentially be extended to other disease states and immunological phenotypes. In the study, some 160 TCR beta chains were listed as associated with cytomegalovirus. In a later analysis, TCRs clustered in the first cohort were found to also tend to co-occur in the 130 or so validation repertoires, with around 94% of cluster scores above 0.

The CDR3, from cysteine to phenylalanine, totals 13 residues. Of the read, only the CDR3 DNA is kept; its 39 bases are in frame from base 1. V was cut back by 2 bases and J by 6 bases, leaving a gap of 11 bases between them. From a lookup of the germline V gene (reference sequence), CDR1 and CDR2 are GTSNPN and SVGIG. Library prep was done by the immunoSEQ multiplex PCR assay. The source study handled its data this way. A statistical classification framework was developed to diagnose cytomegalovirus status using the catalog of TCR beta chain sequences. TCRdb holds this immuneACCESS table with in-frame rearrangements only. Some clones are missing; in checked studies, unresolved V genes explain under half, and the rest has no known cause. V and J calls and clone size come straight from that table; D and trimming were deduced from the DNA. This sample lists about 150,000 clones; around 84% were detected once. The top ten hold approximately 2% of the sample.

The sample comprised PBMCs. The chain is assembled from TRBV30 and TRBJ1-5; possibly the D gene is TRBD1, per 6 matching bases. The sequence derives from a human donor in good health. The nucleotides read TGTGCCTGGAGTTATGGGGGCGGTCAGCCCCAGCATTTT. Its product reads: CAWSYGGGQPQHF.